The present entry profiles one T cell receptor beta chain with its context. This specimen comes from a study of blood T cell repertoires in COVID-19. Study details: Spain, Italy and the United States supplied samples that represented acute and convalescent COVID-19. Sample material is recorded as cDNA or gDNA derived from T cells, B-cell-depleted T cells, or PBMCs.

The V end lost 4 bases, the J end lost 4 bases, and 10 bases lay between the germline ends. In germline, CDR1 is MNHEY, CDR2 SVGAGI. The CDR3 extends over 13 amino acids. The authors' processing: Amplification with reference gene primers provided the estimates of nucleated cell counts. Some clones are missing from TCRdb's copy, which holds only in-frame ones; the method was immunoSEQ multiplex PCR. V, J and clone size are those of that table, while D and trimming were read from the DNA. Of 250,000 or so clones in the sample, approximately 89% are singletons; the top ten hold about 4.5%. The chain joins TRBV6-5 to TRBJ1-1; maybe TRBD1 (5 bases). The origin of this receptor is a middle-aged woman who had recovered from COVID-19. Sequences were obtained from peripheral blood. CDR3 sequence (DNA): TGTGCCAGCAGTTCCGCCAGGGTCACTGAAGCTTTCTTT. Translating it yields CASSSARVTEAFF.